The rows below give T cell receptor beta chains drawn from one sample of a study of blood T cell repertoires in COVID-19. Here immunoSEQ multiplex PCR was the method, and the copy in TCRdb shows in-frame clones only, minus some. The sample has about 43,000 clones; over 70% are singletons. The sample consisted of peripheral blood. These receptors all come from a human donor in a cohort sampled during active COVID-19. The CDR3 runs from the conserved cysteine through the conserved F or W.

j_gene: TRBJ2-2
v_gene: TRBV3-1/TRBV3-2
CDR3aa: CASSQDQIRLAGDNTGELFF

j_gene: TRBJ2-7
v_gene: TRBV9
CDR3aa: CASSVGSRDTDLSYEQYF

j_gene: TRBJ2-2
v_gene: TRBV2
CDR3aa: CASSDGGVDTGELFF

j_gene: TRBJ2-3
v_gene: TRBV27
CDR3aa: CASSRPGQGVRGDTQYF

j_gene: TRBJ2-2
v_gene: TRBV18
CDR3aa: CASSRYRDAGELFF

j_gene: TRBJ2-3
v_gene: TRBV5-1
CDR3aa: CASSPDGRRGTDTQYF

j_gene: TRBJ2-5
v_gene: TRBV27
CDR3aa: CASSFRETQYF

j_gene: TRBJ2-7
v_gene: TRBV7-8
CDR3aa: CASSFVETGYHEQYF

j_gene: TRBJ2-3
v_gene: TRBV10-3
CDR3aa: CAISPNRGQITDTQYF

j_gene: TRBJ2-1
v_gene: TRBV10-3
CDR3aa: CAISERTGSSYNEQFF

j_gene: TRBJ2-2
v_gene: TRBV10-3
CDR3aa: CAISEVQGAYDTGELFF

j_gene: TRBJ2-7
v_gene: TRBV20-1
CDR3aa: CSASMPSGSYEQYF

j_gene: TRBJ2-5
v_gene: TRBV18
CDR3aa: CASSPSLQLQETQYF

j_gene: TRBJ2-1
v_gene: TRBV7-9
CDR3aa: CASSLGAGGYNEQFF

j_gene: TRBJ2-7
v_gene: TRBV5-1
CDR3aa: CASSGGLAGVRRDYEQYF

j_gene: TRBJ2-1
v_gene: TRBV7-9
CDR3aa: CASPGDSSYNEQFF

j_gene: TRBJ2-1
v_gene: TRBV6-5
CDR3aa: CASRRTGLASNEQFF

j_gene: TRBJ2-5
v_gene: TRBV12-3/TRBV12-4
CDR3aa: CASSPGETQYF

j_gene: TRBJ1-2
v_gene: TRBV2
CDR3aa: CASSPDRISGYTF

j_gene: TRBJ2-2
v_gene: TRBV30
CDR3aa: CAWSAGRGTGELFF

j_gene: TRBJ2-7
v_gene: TRBV29-1
CDR3aa: CSVTGTSGLPYEQYF

j_gene: TRBJ2-3
v_gene: TRBV19
CDR3aa: CASSSSSWTGAFKDTQYF

j_gene: TRBJ2-3
v_gene: TRBV30
CDR3aa: CAWIPGLAVSTDTQYF

j_gene: TRBJ2-2
v_gene: TRBV6-6
CDR3aa: CASRGQGPSGELFF

j_gene: TRBJ1-1
v_gene: TRBV13
CDR3aa: CASSLGAGATTEAFF

j_gene: TRBJ2-1
v_gene: TRBV18
CDR3aa: CASSPPDRSLNNEQFF

j_gene: TRBJ1-2
v_gene: TRBV3-1/TRBV3-2
CDR3aa: CASSQGQIFNYGYTF

j_gene: TRBJ2-7
v_gene: TRBV11-2
CDR3aa: CASSKNGQRSSLYF

j_gene: TRBJ2-5
v_gene: TRBV6-2/TRBV6-3
CDR3aa: CASTPLLYQETQYF

j_gene: TRBJ2-5
v_gene: TRBV27
CDR3aa: CASSSPIGGEETQYF

j_gene: TRBJ2-2
v_gene: TRBV3-1/TRBV3-2
CDR3aa: CASSQVLSTGELFF

j_gene: TRBJ2-7
v_gene: TRBV7-3
CDR3aa: CASSDTGTSGGEQYF

j_gene: TRBJ2-3
v_gene: TRBV27
CDR3aa: CASSSNRGSSDTQYF

j_gene: TRBJ2-7
v_gene: TRBV7-6
CDR3aa: CASSRLAGEQYF